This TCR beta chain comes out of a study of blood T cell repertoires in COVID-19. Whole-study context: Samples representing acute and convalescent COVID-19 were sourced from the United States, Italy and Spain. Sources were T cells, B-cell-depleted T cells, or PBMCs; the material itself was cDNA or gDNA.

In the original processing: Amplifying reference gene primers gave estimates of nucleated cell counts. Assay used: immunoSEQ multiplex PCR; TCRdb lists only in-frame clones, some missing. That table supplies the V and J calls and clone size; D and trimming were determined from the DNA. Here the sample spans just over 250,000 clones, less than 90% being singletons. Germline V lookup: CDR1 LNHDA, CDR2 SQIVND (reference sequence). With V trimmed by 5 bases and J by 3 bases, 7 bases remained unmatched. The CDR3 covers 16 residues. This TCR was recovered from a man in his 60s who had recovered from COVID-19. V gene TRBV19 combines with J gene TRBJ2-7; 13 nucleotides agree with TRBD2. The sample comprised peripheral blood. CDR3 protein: CASSRTSGGPIYEQYF. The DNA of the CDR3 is TGTGCCAGTAGTCGGACTAGCGGGGGACCGATCTACGAGCAGTACTTC.